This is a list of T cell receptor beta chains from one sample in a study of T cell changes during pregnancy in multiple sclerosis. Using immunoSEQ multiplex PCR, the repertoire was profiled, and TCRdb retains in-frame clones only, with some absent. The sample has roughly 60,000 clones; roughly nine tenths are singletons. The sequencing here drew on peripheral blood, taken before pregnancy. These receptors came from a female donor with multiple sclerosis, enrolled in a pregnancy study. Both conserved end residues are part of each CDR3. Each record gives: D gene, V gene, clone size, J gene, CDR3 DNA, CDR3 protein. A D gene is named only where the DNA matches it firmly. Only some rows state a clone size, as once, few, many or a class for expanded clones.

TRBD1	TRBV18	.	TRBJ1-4	TGTGCCAGCTCATCTGCCGGGACAGGGAAAGAAAAACTGTTTTTT	CASSSAGTGKEKLFF
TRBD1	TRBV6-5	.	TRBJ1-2	TGTGCCAGCAGTTATAGGGACAGGCCCTATGGCTACACCTTC	CASSYRDRPYGYTF
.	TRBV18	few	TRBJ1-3	TGTGCCAGCTCGCAAGGGAGGTCTGGAAACACCATATATTTT	CASSQGRSGNTIYF
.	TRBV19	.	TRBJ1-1	TGTGCCAGCACCAACCTTGGGCAGTTGAACACTGAAGCTTTCTTT	CASTNLGQLNTEAFF
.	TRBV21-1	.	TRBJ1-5	TGTGCCAGCAGCAAAGCGCGCCGGGGTGCGCAGCCCCAGCATTTT	CASSKARRGAQPQHF
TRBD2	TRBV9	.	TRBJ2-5	TGTGCCAGCAGCGTAGGAGCGGGGGACCAAGAGACCCAGTACTTC	CASSVGAGDQETQYF
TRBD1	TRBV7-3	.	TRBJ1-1	TGTGCCAGCAGCCCGGACAGGGACACTGAAGCTTTCTTT	CASSPDRDTEAFF
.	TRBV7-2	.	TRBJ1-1	TGTGCCAGCAGCTTAGCTCGCGGGGGGGTTGGGGGGATGAACACTGAAGCTTTCTTT	CASSLARGGVGGMNTEAFF
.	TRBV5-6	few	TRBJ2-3	TGTGCCAGCAGCTCGCAGGGCACAGATACGCAGTATTTT	CASSSQGTDTQYF
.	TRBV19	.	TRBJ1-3	TGTGCCAGTAGTATAAGGCCAGGGTCGGATTCTGGAAACACCATATATTTT	CASSIRPGSDSGNTIYF
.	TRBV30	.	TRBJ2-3	TGTGCCTGGATAAGAACCGGGGGCCGGGGGGGCACAGATACGCAGTATTTT	CAWIRTGGRGGTDTQYF
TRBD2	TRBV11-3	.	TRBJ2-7	TGTGCCAGCAGCCTAGGACTAGCCTACGAGCAGTACTTC	CASSLGLAYEQYF
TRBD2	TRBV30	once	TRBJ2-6	TGTGCCTGGAGTGTTAGCGGGGGGGGCCTCGGGGCCAACGTCCTGACTTTC	CAWSVSGGGLGANVLTF
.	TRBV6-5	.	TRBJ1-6	TGTGCCAGCAGTTACAACTCTTTGTATCCCCTCCACTTT	CASSYNSLYPLHF
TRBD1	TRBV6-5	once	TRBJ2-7	TGTGCCAGCAGTTACGGGGGACAGGGAAGCTACGAGCAGTACTTC	CASSYGGQGSYEQYF
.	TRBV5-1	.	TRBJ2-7	TGCGCCAGCAGCCCGACATTAGACAGGCCCCCCTACGAGCAGTACTTC	CASSPTLDRPPYEQYF
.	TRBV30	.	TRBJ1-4	TGTGCCTGGAGTGACCGGGAAAAACTGTTTTTT	CAWSDREKLFF
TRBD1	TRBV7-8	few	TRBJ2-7	TGTGCCAGCATCCCTACTCGGACAGGGGGTGGCGAGCAGTACTTC	CASIPTRTGGGEQYF